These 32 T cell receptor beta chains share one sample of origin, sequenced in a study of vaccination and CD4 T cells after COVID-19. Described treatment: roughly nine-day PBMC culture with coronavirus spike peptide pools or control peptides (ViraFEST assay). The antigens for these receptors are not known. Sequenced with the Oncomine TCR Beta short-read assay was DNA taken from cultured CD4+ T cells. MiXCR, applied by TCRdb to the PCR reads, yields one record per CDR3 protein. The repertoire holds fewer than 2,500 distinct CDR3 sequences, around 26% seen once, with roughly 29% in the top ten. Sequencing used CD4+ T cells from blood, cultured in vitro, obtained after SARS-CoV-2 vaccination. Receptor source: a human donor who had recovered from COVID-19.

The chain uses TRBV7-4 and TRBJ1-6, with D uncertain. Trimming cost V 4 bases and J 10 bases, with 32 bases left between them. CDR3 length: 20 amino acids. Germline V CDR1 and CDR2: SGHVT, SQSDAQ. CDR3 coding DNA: TGTGCCAGCAGCTCACCTACAGAACGCGCATCTAAGGGCCGAGGGTCACCCCTCCACTTT. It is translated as CASSSPTERASKGRGSPLHF. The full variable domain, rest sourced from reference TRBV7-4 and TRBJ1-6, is GAGVSQSPRYKVAKRGRDVALRCDSISGHVTLYWYRQTLGQGSEVLTYSQSDAQRDKSGRPSGRFSAERPERSVSTLKIQRTEQGDSAVYLCASSSPTERASKGRGSPLHFGNGTRLTVT.

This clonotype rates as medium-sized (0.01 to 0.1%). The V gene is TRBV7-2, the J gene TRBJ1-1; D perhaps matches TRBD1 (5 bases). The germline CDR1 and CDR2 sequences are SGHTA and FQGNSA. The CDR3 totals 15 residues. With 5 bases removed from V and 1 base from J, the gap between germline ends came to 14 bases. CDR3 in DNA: TGTGCCAGCAGCCCAGACGCCCAGGGGAACACTGAAGCTTTCTTT. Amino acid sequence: CASSPDAQGNTEAFF.

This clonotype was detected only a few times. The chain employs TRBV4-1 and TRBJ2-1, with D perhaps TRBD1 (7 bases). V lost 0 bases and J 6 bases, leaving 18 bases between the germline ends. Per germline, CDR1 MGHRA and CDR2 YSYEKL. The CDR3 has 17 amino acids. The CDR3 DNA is TGCGCCAGCAGCCAAGATGACGGGCAGGGGGGCATCAATGAGCAGTTCTTC. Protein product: CASSQDDGQGGINEQFF.

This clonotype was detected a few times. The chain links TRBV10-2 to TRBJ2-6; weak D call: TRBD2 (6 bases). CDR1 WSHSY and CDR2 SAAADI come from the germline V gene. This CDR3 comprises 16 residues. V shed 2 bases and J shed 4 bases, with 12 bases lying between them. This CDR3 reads CASSEEGRGGANVLTF. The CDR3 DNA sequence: TGCGCCAGCAGTGAGGAGGGGCGGGGAGGGGCCAACGTCCTGACTTTC.

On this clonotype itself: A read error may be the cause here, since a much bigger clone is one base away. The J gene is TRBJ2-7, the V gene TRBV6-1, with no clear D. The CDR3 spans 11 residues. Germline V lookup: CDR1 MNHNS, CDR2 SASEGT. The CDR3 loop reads CVSSGYYEQYF. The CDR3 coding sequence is TGTGTCAGCAGTGGTTACTACGAGCAGTACTTC.

CDR3 residues: CASSLRDYGYTF. In DNA form, the CDR3 reads TGTGCCAGTAGTCTAAGGGACTATGGCTACACCTTC. This sequence joins TRBV19 and TRBJ1-2; D not certain. Per the germline V gene, CDR1 is LNHDA and CDR2 is SQIVND (reference sequence). V gave up 5 bases and J gave up 3 bases, with 7 bases separating them. The CDR3 loop spans 12 amino acids.

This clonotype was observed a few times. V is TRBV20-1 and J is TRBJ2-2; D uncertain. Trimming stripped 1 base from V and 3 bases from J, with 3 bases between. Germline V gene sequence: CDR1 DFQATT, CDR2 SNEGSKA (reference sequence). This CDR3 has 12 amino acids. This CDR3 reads CSARGDTGELFF. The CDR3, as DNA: TGCAGTGCTAGAGGCGACACCGGGGAGCTGTTTTTT.

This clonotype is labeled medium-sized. The DNA of the CDR3 is TGTGCCAGTAGCGGGGGGGCCGAGGATACGCAGTATTTT. Its protein is CASSGGAEDTQYF. The rearrangement links TRBV6-4 to TRBJ2-3; TRBD2 agrees at 11 bases. The CDR3 is made up of 13 amino acids. Unmatched junction bases numbered 5, after V lost 9 bases and J lost 6 bases. Germline CDR1 and CDR2: MRHNA and SNTAGT.

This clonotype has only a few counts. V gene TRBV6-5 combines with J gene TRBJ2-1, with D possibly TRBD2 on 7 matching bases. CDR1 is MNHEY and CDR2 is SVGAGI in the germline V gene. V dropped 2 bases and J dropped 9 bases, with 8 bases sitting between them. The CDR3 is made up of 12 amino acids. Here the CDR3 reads CASSYGGAEQFF. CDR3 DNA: TGTGCCAGCAGTTACGGGGGGGCTGAGCAGTTCTTC.

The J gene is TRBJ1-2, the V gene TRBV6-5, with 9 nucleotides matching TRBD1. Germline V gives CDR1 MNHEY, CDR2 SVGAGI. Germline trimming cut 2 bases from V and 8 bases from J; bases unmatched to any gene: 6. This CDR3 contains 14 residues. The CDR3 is CASSYRGQGGGYTF. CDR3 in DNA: TGTGCCAGCAGTTACCGGGGACAGGGAGGAGGCTACACCTTC.

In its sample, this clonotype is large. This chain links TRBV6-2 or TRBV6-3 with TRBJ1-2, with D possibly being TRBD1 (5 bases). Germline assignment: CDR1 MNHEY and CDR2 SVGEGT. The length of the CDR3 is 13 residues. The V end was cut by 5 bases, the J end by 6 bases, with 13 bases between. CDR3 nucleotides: TGTGCCAGCAGTGCCCGGGGGGGAGATGGCTACACCTTC. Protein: CASSARGGDGYTF.

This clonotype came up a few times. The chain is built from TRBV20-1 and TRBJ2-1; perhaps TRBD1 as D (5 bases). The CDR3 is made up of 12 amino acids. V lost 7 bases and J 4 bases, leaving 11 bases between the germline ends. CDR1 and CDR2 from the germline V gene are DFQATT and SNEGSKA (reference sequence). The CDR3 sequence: CSGGRAYNEQFF. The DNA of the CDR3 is TGCAGTGGGGGCAGGGCGTACAATGAGCAGTTCTTC.

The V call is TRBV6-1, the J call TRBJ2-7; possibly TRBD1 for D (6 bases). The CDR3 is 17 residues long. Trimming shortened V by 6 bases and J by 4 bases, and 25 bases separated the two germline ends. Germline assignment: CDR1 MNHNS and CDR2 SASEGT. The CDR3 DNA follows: TGTGCCAGCAGCACGAACACAGGGTGGTCGATAGGGTACGAGCAGTACTTC. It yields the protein CASSTNTGWSIGYEQYF.

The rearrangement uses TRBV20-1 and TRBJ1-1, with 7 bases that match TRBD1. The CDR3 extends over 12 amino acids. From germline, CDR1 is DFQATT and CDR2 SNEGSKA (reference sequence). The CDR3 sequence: CTCWTGNTEAFF. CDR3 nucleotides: TGCACCTGCTGGACAGGGAACACTGAAGCTTTCTTT.

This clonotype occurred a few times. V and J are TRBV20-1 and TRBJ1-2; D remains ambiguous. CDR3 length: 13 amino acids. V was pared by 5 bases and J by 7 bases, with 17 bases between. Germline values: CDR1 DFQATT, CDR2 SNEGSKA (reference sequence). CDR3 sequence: CSAAPTGFGGYTF. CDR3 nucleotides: TGCAGTGCTGCCCCGACGGGGTTTGGTGGCTACACCTTC.

CDR3 sequence (DNA): TGTGCCAGCAGGCCCACAGGGACCCCCAACTATGGCTACACCTTC. Translating it yields CASRPTGTPNYGYTF. This chain uses TRBV6-2 or TRBV6-3 with TRBJ1-2; D is perhaps TRBD1 (6 bases). The germline V and J ends were trimmed by 6 bases and 2 bases, with 16 bases remaining between them. The CDR3 length is 15 residues. The germline V gene encodes CDR1 MNHEY and CDR2 SVGEGT.

The CDR3 coding sequence is TGTGCCAGCAGTTCCCTCCCAGGACAGCCCCAGCATTTT. Translated, it gives CASSSLPGQPQHF. The chain recombines TRBV6-5 with TRBJ1-5, with D unclear. Germline CDR1 is MNHEY and CDR2 is SVGAGI. Between the trimmed V and J ends, which lost 4 bases and 7 bases, there was a span of 11 bases. There are 13 residues in the CDR3.

CDR3 bases: TGTGCCAGCAGCCGGAGCACAGATACGCAGTATTTT. Residues: CASSRSTDTQYF. The V gene is TRBV7-3, the J gene TRBJ2-3; no firm D call. Germline V CDR1 and CDR2: SGHTA, FQGTGA. There are 12 residues in the CDR3. The V end was cut by 5 bases, the J end by 0 bases, with 3 bases between.

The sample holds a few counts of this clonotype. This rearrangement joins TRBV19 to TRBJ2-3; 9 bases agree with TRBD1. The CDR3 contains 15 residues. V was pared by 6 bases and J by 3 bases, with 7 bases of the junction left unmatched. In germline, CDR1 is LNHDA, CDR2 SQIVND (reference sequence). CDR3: CASRQGAWVTDTQYF. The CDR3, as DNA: TGTGCCAGTAGACAGGGGGCGTGGGTGACAGATACGCAGTATTTT.

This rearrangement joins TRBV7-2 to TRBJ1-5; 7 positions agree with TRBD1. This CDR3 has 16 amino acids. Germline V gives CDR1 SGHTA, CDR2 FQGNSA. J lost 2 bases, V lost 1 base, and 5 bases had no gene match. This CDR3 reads CASSLDRGSGNQPQHF. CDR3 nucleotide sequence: TGTGCCAGCAGCTTAGACAGGGGCTCGGGCAATCAGCCCCAGCATTTT.

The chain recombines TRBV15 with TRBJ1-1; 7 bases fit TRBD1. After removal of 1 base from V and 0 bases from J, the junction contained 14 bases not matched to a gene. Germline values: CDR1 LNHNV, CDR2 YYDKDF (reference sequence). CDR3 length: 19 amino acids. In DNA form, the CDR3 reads TGTGCCACCAGCAGAGCCCGCCGGGACAGTAGTTTCGTGAACACTGAAGCTTTCTTT. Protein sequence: CATSRARRDSSFVNTEAFF.

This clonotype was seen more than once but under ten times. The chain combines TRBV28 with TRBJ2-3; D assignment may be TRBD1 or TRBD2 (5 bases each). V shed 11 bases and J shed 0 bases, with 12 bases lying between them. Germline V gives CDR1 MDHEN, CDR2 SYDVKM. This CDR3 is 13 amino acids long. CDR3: CASGQPSTDTQYF. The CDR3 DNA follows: TGTGCCTCGGGGCAGCCCAGCACAGATACGCAGTATTTT. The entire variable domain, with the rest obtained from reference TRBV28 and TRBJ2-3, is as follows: DVKVTQSSRYLVKRTGEKVFLECVQDMDHENMFWYRQDPGLGLRLIYFSYDVKMKEKGDIPEGYSVSREKKERFSLILESASTNQTSMYLCASGQPSTDTQYFGPGTRLTVL.

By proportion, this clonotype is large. The CDR3 region has the DNA TGCAGTGTCCAGGGGGCTGGAAACACCATATATTTT. Translated, it gives CSVQGAGNTIYF. This chain links TRBV20-1 with TRBJ1-3, with TRBD1 matching 7 bases. There are 12 residues in the CDR3. The ends lost 7 bases at V and 2 bases at J; junction bases unmatched: 2. Germline V gene lookup returns CDR1 DFQATT and CDR2 SNEGSKA (reference sequence).

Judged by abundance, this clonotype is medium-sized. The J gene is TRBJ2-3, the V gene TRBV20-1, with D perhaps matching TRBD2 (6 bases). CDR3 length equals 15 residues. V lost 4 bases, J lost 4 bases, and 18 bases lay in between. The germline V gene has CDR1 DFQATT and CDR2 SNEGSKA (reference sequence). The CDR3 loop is CSATLGAGIADTQYF. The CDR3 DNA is TGCAGTGCTACCCTGGGAGCGGGCATAGCAGATACGCAGTATTTT.

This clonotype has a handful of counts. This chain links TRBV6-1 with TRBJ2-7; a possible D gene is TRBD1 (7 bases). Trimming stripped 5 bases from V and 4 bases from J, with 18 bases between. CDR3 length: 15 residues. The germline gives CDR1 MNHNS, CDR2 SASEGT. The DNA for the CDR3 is TGTGCCAGCAGTCACGGCGGGACAGTATTTTACGAGCAGTACTTC. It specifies CASSHGGTVFYEQYF.

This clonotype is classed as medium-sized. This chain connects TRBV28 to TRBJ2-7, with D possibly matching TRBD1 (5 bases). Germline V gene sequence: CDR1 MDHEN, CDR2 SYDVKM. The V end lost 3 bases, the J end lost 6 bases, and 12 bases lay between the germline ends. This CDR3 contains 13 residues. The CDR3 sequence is CASSFGADSEQYF. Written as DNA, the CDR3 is TGTGCCAGCAGTTTTGGGGCAGACTCCGAGCAGTACTTC.

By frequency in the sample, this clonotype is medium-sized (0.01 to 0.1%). Here the CDR3 reads CAIREVLTGTYEQYF. Written as DNA, the CDR3 is TGTGCCATCAGGGAGGTACTCACAGGAACCTACGAGCAGTACTTC. V and J are TRBV10-3 and TRBJ2-7; D may correspond to TRBD1 or TRBD2 (5 bases each). This CDR3 comprises 15 residues. The germline gives CDR1 ENHRY, CDR2 SYGVKD. V was shortened by 6 bases and J by 2 bases, with 17 bases between the two germline ends.

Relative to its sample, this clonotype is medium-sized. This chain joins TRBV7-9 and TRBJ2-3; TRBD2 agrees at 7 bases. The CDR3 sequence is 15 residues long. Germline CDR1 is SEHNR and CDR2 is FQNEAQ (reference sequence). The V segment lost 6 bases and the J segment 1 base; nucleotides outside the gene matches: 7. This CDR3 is CASSPSGARTDTQYF. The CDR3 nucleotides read TGTGCCAGCAGTCCCAGCGGGGCTCGCACAGATACGCAGTATTTT.

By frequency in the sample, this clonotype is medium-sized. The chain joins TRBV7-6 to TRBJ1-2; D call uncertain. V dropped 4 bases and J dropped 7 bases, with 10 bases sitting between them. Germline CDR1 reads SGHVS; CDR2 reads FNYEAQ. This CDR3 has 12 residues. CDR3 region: CASSSYLGGYTF. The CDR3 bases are TGTGCCAGCAGCTCGTACTTGGGTGGCTACACCTTC.

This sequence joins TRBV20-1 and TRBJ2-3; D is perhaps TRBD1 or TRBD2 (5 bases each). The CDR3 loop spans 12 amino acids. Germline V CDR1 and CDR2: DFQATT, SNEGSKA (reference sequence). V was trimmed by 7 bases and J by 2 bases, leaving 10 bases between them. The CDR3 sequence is CSGDPSTDTQYF. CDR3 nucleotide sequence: TGCAGTGGGGACCCGTCCACAGATACGCAGTATTTT.

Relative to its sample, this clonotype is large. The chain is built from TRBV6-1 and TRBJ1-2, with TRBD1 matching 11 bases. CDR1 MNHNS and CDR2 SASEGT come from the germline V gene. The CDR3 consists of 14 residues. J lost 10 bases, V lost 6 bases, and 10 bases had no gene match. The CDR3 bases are TGTGCCAGCAGCTCTACTGGACAGGGGGCGGACTACACCTTC. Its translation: CASSSTGQGADYTF.

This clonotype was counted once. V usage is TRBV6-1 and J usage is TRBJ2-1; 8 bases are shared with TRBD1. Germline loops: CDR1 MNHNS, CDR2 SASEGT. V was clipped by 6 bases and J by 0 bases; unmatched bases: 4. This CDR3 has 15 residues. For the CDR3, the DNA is TGTGCCAGCAGAGATACAGGGGGCTCCTACAATGAGCAGTTCTTC. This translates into CASRDTGGSYNEQFF.